This is a list of T cell receptor beta chains from one sample in a study of T cell responses to AZD1222 COVID-19 vaccine. Sequenced by immunoSEQ multiplex PCR; TCRdb stores in-frame clones only, minus some. The sample holds approximately 110,000 clones, about nine tenths seen once. The sequences come from peripheral blood, collected on day 0 of AZD1222 vaccination. The receptors come from an adult in good health. Each CDR3 is given with its conserved first and last residue. Fields, in order: clone size, D gene, J gene, V gene, CDR3 DNA, CDR3 protein. D genes are given only for firm matches. Clone size is shown for a subset of rows, as once, few, many or a class of expanded clone.

size: -; D: -; J: TRBJ1-2; V: TRBV5-5; DNA: TGTGCCAGTCAAAAAGAAGCTAACTATGGCTACACCTTC; CDR3: CASQKEANYGYTF
size: -; D: TRBD1; J: TRBJ1-2; V: TRBV30; DNA: TGTGCCTGGAGTGTAAGGGGGACAGTTACTAACTATGGCTACACCTTC; CDR3: CAWSVRGTVTNYGYTF
size: -; D: -; J: TRBJ2-6; V: TRBV7-2; DNA: TGTGCCAGCAGCTTAGACGGGGCCAACGTCCTGACTTTC; CDR3: CASSLDGANVLTF
size: -; D: TRBD1; J: TRBJ1-2; V: TRBV2; DNA: TGTGCCAGCAGCCCGGGACAGTTAATCCATGGCTACACCTTC; CDR3: CASSPGQLIHGYTF
size: -; D: TRBD1; J: TRBJ1-2; V: TRBV6-5; DNA: TGTGCCAGCAGTTACTCGTCAGGGGGCGGGAGCTATGGCTACACCTTC; CDR3: CASSYSSGGGSYGYTF
size: -; D: -; J: TRBJ1-5; V: TRBV7-8; DNA: TGTGCCAGCAGCCGAAGATCCACCACAGTCCTTTATAGCAATCAGCCCCAGCATTTT; CDR3: CASSRRSTTVLYSNQPQHF
size: once; D: TRBD2; J: TRBJ2-7; V: TRBV6-5; DNA: TGTGCCAGCAGTCCTCGTGGAGCGGGGGACGAGCAGTACTTC; CDR3: CASSPRGAGDEQYF
size: -; D: TRBD2; J: TRBJ2-7; V: TRBV6-5; DNA: TGTGCCAGCAGTTATCGGGGGGGACACTTTTTCTACGAGCAGTACTTC; CDR3: CASSYRGGHFFYEQYF
size: -; D: -; J: TRBJ1-5; V: TRBV5-1; DNA: TGCGCCAGCAGCTTGTTAACACCCTATAGCAATCAGCCCCAGCATTTT; CDR3: CASSLLTPYSNQPQHF
size: -; D: -; J: TRBJ2-5; V: TRBV5-1; DNA: TGCGCCAGCAGCTTGGGGGTGGGCAAAGAGACCCAGTACTTC; CDR3: CASSLGVGKETQYF
size: -; D: -; J: TRBJ1-1; V: TRBV5-1; DNA: TGCGCCAGCAGCTTGGTACCAGGGAACACTGAAGCTTTCTTT; CDR3: CASSLVPGNTEAFF
size: -; D: -; J: TRBJ1-4; V: TRBV6-5; DNA: TGTGCCAGCAATAGCGGGGCCCTGAGTGAAAAACTGTTTTTT; CDR3: CASNSGALSEKLFF
size: -; D: TRBD2; J: TRBJ2-7; V: TRBV4-2; DNA: TGTGCCAGCAGCCAAGATAGAACTAGCGCGTACGAGCAGTACTTC; CDR3: CASSQDRTSAYEQYF
size: -; D: TRBD2; J: TRBJ2-7; V: TRBV6-2/TRBV6-3; DNA: TGTGCCAGCAGTTACTGGCGGGAGCATGGTAAGGACGAGCAGTACTTC; CDR3: CASSYWREHGKDEQYF
size: -; D: TRBD1; J: TRBJ1-5; V: TRBV3-1/TRBV3-2; DNA: TGTGCCAGCAGCCACCGAGGACAGGGGTTGGGTAGCAATCAGCCCCAGCATTTT; CDR3: CASSHRGQGLGSNQPQHF
size: few; D: TRBD2; J: TRBJ2-7; V: TRBV7-6; DNA: TGTGCCAGCAGCTTAGAGTACGGGACTAGCGGCGAGCAGTACTTC; CDR3: CASSLEYGTSGEQYF
size: -; D: TRBD2; J: TRBJ2-3; V: TRBV27; DNA: TGTGCCAGCAGTACCCGGACTAGCGGGTATGATACGCAGTATTTT; CDR3: CASSTRTSGYDTQYF